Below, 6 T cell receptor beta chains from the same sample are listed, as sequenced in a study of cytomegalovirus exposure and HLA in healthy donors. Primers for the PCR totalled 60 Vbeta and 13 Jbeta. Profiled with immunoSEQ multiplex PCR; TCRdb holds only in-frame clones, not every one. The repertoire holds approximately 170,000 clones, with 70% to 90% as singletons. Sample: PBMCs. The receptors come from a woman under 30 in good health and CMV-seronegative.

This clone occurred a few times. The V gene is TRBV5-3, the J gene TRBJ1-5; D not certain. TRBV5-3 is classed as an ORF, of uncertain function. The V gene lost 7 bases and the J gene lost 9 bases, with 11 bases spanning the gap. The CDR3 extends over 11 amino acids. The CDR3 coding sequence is TGTGCCAGAGCCTGGCCTTCGCCCCAGCATTTT. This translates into CARAWPSPQHF.

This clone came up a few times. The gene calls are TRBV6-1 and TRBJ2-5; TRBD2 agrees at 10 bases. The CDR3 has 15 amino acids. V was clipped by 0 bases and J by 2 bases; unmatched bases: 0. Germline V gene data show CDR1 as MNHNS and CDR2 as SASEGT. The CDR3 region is CASSEAAGGQETQYF. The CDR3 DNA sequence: TGTGCCAGCAGTGAAGCAGCGGGAGGGCAAGAGACCCAGTACTTC.

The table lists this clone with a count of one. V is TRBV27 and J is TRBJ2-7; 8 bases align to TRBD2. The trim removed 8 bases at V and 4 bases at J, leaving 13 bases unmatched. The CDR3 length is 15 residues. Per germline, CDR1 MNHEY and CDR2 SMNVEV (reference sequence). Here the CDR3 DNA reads TGTGCCAGCTTTCCCCTCGCGGGAGGCGGGTACGAGCAGTACTTC. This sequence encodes CASFPLAGGGYEQYF.

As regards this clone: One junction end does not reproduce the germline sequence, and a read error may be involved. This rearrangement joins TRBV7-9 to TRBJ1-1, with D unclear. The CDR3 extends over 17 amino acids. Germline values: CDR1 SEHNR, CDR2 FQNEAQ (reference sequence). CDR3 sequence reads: CSSSLFHRAGGNTEAFF. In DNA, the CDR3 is TGTTCCAGCAGCTTATTCCACCGGGCGGGAGGTAACACTGAAGCTTTCTTT.

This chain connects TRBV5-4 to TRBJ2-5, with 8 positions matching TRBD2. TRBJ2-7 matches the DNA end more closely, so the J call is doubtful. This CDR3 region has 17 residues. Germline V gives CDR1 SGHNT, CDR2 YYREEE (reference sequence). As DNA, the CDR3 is TGTGCCAGCAGCCCCCAGGGCCCCACTAGCGGAGCTTACGAGCAGTACTTC. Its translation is CASSPQGPTSGAYEQYF.

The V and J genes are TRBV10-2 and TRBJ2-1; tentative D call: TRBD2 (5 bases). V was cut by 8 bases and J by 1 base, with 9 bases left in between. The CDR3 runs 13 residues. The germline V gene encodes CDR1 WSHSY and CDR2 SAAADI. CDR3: CASGSRSYNEQFF. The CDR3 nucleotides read TGCGCCAGCGGGAGTCGTTCCTACAATGAGCAGTTCTTC.